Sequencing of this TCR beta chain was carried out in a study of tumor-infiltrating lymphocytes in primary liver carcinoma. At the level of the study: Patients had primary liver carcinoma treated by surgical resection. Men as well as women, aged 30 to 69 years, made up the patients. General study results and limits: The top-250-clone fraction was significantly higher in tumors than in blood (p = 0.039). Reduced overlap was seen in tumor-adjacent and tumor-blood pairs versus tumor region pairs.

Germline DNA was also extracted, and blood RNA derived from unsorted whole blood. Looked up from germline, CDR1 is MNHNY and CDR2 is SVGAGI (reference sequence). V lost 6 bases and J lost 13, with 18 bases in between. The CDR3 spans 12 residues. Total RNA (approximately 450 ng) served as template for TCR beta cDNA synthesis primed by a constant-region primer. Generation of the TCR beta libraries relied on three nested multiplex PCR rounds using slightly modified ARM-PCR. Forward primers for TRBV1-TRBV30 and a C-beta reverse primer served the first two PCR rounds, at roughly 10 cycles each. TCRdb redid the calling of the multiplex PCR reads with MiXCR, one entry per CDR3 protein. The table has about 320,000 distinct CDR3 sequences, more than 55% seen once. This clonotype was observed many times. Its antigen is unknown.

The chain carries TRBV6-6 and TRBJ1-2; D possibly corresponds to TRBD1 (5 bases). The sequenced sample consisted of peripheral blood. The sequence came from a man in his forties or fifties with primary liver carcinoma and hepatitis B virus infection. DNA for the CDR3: TGTGCCAGCAGCCGCCAGGGTGACGGAATCACCTTC. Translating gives CASSRQGDGITF.